The entry that follows covers one T cell receptor (beta chain) sequence. The V and J ends lost 2 bases and 4 bases respectively, with 6 bases between them. This CDR3 contains 12 residues. From germline, CDR1 is SEHNR and CDR2 FQNEAQ (reference sequence). Per the authors' pipeline: Quantification of nucleated cells was approximated via reference gene primer amplification. Measured with immunoSEQ multiplex PCR; TCRdb has only the in-frame clones, and not every one. V, J and clone size are those of that table, while D and trimming were read from the DNA. This table has more than 95,000 clones, over 60% appearing once. The data belong to a study of blood T cell repertoires in COVID-19.

Material: peripheral blood. This TCR came from a man between 35 and 55 years old with active or convalescent COVID-19. The chain joins TRBV7-9 to TRBJ2-7; no firm D call. Here the CDR3 DNA reads TGTGCCAGCAGCTTACAGTGGTACGAGCAGTACTTC. It translates to CASSLQWYEQYF.